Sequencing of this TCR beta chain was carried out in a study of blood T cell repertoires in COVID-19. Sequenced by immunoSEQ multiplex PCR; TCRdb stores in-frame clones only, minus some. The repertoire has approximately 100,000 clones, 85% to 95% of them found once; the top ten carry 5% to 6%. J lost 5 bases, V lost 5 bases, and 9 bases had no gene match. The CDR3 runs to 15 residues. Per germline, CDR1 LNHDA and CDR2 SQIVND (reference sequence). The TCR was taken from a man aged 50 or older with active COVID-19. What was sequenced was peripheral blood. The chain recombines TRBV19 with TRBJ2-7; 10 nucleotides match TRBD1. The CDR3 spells CASSGTGDPGDEQYF. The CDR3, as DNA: TGTGCCAGTAGTGGGACAGGGGATCCCGGGGACGAGCAGTACTTC.